Sequencing of this T cell receptor (beta chain) was carried out in a study of CD8 T cells in Susac syndrome. RNA in amounts of about 0.5 to 1 ug was reverse transcribed with random hexamers. MiXCR, applied by TCRdb to the immunoSEQ multiplex PCR reads, yields one record per CDR3 protein. Of a few hundred thousand distinct CDR3 sequences detected, 95% appear once; the ten largest clones hold just over 0.08%. V was clipped by 6 bases and J by 13 bases, with 10 bases between them. From germline, CDR1 is SNHLY and CDR2 FYNNEI. This CDR3 is 11 amino acids long. This chain joins TRBV2 and TRBJ1-6; D is unclear. Sequenced material: CD4+ T cells from PBMCs. The TCR comes from a human donor with multiple sclerosis. CDR3 in amino acids: CASRGRLPLHF. The DNA of the CDR3 is TGTGCCAGCAGAGGACGGCTCCCCCTCCACTTT. Looking up the rest from reference TRBV2 and TRBJ1-6 gives the full variable domain: EPEVTQTPSHQVTQMGQEVILRCVPISNHLYFYWYRQILGQKVEFLVSFYNNEISEKSEIFDDQFSVERPDGSNFTLKIRSTKLEDSAMYFCASRGRLPLHFGNGTRLTVT.